This T cell receptor (beta chain) originates from a study of T cell responses to AZD1222 COVID-19 vaccine (dated by TCRdb to 2020 to 2023). Regarding the research as a whole: A total of 230 to 250 trial participants underwent TCR sequencing, of whom nearly 210 had received two doses of AZD1222 and approximately 26 had received two doses of the MenACWY control vaccine. Trial participants were enrolled by age into subgroups of 18-55, 56-69 and 70-plus years, and around 150, 29 and 61 TCR-sequenced participants, respectively, were included in these subgroups.

The CDR3 regions of human TCRbeta chains were subjected to immunosequencing. As for the authors' bioinformatics: Repertoire TCRs were matched against a reference library of SARS-CoV-2-specific TCRs generated with the MIRA antigen-specificity platform. Breadth meant the fraction of unique TCRs that were SARS-CoV-2-associated, whereas depth meant the fraction of total T cells that were SARS-CoV-2-associated. Each spike-specific TCR was assigned to its reactive spike region and to a CD4 or CD8 class using the MIRA data. Log10-transformed breadth and depth values were compared by one-way ANOVA with Sidak's multiple comparisons tests. TCRdb holds this immuneACCESS table with in-frame rearrangements only. Some clones are missing; in checked studies, unresolved V genes explain under half, and the rest has no known cause. For V, J and clone size, that table is used; D and trimming come from the DNA. The sample data list fewer than 95,000 clones, and about 91% of these were observed just once. Jointly, the top ten make up around 5.5% of the sample.

V is trimmed back by 3 bases and J by 2 bases, and the junction contains 11 bases that no gene match accounts for. Inclusive of the bounding cysteine and phenylalanine, the CDR3 is 17 residues long. The only DNA kept is the CDR3, 51 bases in frame from the first base. The germline V gene (reference sequence) specifies LNHDA as CDR1 and SQIVND as CDR2. As regards this clone: The antigen it recognizes is unknown. Qualities for individual bases were not recorded, and no much larger clone is one base off.

The time point label of this sample denotes: about 28 days (+/-7) after the second vaccine dose. Because spike-specific TCR depth and breadth did not differ between the two schedules, AZD1222 recipients who got a second dose at roughly 4 weeks were pooled with those who got a second dose at roughly 12 weeks. Vaccinee samples were obtained from the UK trials COV001 and COV002, which included a single-blind randomized controlled phase 2/3 trial of AZD1222 (ChAdOx1 nCoV-19) in healthy adults. For TCRbeta chain sequencing, PBMC samples were collected from trial participants at day 0 and at day 28 after the second dose. The full study reports these points: Because no samples from the day 14 peak response were available, repertoires could be characterized only after the peak T cell response. The 56-69-year group was small, and its depth increase did not reach significance, likely because of low power. Only 5 to 7 AZD1222 recipients were SARS-CoV-2 seropositive at baseline, limiting conclusions about previously exposed vaccinees. After two AZD1222 doses, spike-specific TCR breadth and depth were significantly higher than at day 0 and than in MenACWY recipients. Most participants were white British and females outnumbered males, and the authors suggested that clonal diversity may have been underestimated. The vaccine-associated CD4 TCRs covered the entire spike protein, and the dominant responses fell in regions 160-218 and 743-854. Reportedly, close to half of the unique spike-specific TCRs recognized epitopes lying outside the regions that are mutated in the B.1.351 and B.1.1.7 variants.

This TCR was sampled from an adult who received the AZD1222 COVID-19 vaccine. The source was peripheral blood, collected 28 days after the second AZD1222 dose. The chain employs TRBV19 and TRBJ2-3; TRBD2 matches 7 bases in the middle. The sequenced DNA is TGTGCCAGTAGTATCCCCCTCCAGCGGGGTATCACAGATACGCAGTATTTT. Translated, it reads CASSIPLQRGITDTQYF. Where the CDR3 stops, the reference TRBV19 and TRBJ2-3 genes take over; the full variable domain is DGGITQSPKYLFRKEGQNVTLSCEQNLNHDAMYWYRQDPGQGLRLIYYSQIVNDFQKGDIAEGYSVSREKKESFPLTVTSAQKNPTAFYLCASSIPLQRGITDTQYFGPGTRLTVL.